This is a list of T cell receptor beta chains from one sample in a study of blood T cell repertoires in COVID-19. Assay used: immunoSEQ multiplex PCR; TCRdb lists only in-frame clones, some missing. Among some 350,000 clones, around 87% were seen once, and the ten largest hold around 3%. Sequences were obtained from peripheral blood. These receptors were obtained from a human donor in a cohort sampled during active COVID-19. CDR3s include the opening cysteine and the closing phenylalanine or tryptophan. A D gene is named only where the DNA matches it firmly. Size is stated for part of the rows, as once, few or many counts, or as a class when the clone is expanded.

>TRBD2|TRBJ2-1|TRBV4-2|.
TGTGCCAGCAGCCTGCGGGGGGGAAGGGACAATGAGCAGTTCTTC
CASSLRGGRDNEQFF
>.|TRBJ1-5|TRBV19|.
TGTGCCAGTAAGACCCAGGGGAACAATCAGCCCCAGCATTTT
CASKTQGNNQPQHF
>TRBD1|TRBJ2-5|TRBV28|.
TGTGCCAGCAGTAACAGAAAAGAGGGGGCGCGCCAAGAGACCCAGTACTTC
CASSNRKEGARQETQYF
>TRBD2|TRBJ2-2|TRBV3-1/TRBV3-2|.
TGTGCCAGCAGCAGACGGCCGGGGGGACTAGCGAACACCGGGGAGCTGTTTTTT
CASSRRPGGLANTGELFF
>TRBD1|TRBJ1-1|TRBV19|few
TGTGCCAGTAGTCCAGGGACAGGGCCCTTTAACACTGAAGCTTTCTTT
CASSPGTGPFNTEAFF
>TRBD2|TRBJ2-5|TRBV10-3|.
TGTGCCATCAGTGAGTCTTCCGGGACTAGGATAGAGACCCAGTACTTC
CAISESSGTRIETQYF
>TRBD1|TRBJ1-2|TRBV7-2|.
TGTGCCAGCAGCTTTTCCCCCACAGGGGGCGATGGCTACACCTTC
CASSFSPTGGDGYTF
>.|TRBJ1-4|TRBV30|.
TGTGCCTGGAGTAGGGGGATAGGAGAAAAACTGTTTTTT
CAWSRGIGEKLFF
>.|TRBJ2-3|TRBV7-2|.
TGTGCCAGCAGCTTTCATGGAGGCGGGTCGTATTTT
CASSFHGGGSYF
>.|TRBJ2-7|TRBV15|.
TGTGCCACCAGCAGAGGGGGGCCTAGCGGATCCTACGAGCAGTACTTC
CATSRGGPSGSYEQYF
>.|TRBJ1-2|TRBV19|.
TGTGCCAGTAGTATTGACAGGCCGCCGAGCTATGGCTACACCTTC
CASSIDRPPSYGYTF
>TRBD2|TRBJ2-3|TRBV5-5|.
TGTGCCAGCAGCTTGGGGGCTAGCGGGGGAGGCACAGATACGCAGTATTTT
CASSLGASGGGTDTQYF
>.|TRBJ1-2|TRBV3-1/TRBV3-2|once
TGTGCCAGCAGCCAAGGCAGGGCTGGTAGCTACACCTTC
CASSQGRAGSYTF
>.|TRBJ2-5|TRBV3-1/TRBV3-2|.
TGTGCCAGCAGCCAAGATCCCAGCCCTCCAGGGACCCAGTACTTC
CASSQDPSPPGTQYF
>TRBD2|TRBJ2-1|TRBV2|.
TGTGCCAGTACTTGGACTAGCAATACCAATGAGCAGTTCTTC
CASTWTSNTNEQFF
>.|TRBJ1-2|TRBV24-1|.
TGTGCCACCAGTGATTCGACGGAGAACTATGGCTACACCTTC
CATSDSTENYGYTF
>.|TRBJ2-7|TRBV28|.
TGTGCCAGCAGCCCCGAAATAGCGTGGGGCGAGCAGTACTTC
CASSPEIAWGEQYF
>TRBD1|TRBJ2-3|TRBV10-3|.
TGTGCCATCAGTAACCTTCGGGGACAGGGGACAGATACGCAGTATTTT
CAISNLRGQGTDTQYF
>TRBD1|TRBJ2-3|TRBV19|.
TGTGCCAGTAGTCGACAGGGGGCCTACACAGATACGCAGTATTTT
CASSRQGAYTDTQYF
>TRBD2|TRBJ2-3|TRBV24-1|.
TGTGCCACCAGTGATCCAGCGATAGGGGAGGGGAGCACAGATACGCAGTATTTT
CATSDPAIGEGSTDTQYF
>TRBD1|TRBJ1-1|TRBV19|.
TGTGCCAGTAGTATCAGGGGGCCAGGGACTGAAGCTTTCTTT
CASSIRGPGTEAFF
>TRBD1|TRBJ1-4|TRBV4-2|.
TGTGCCAGCAGCATGGCGCGCAGGGGGGATGAAAAACTGTTTTTT
CASSMARRGDEKLFF
>.|TRBJ1-6|TRBV2|.
TGTGCCAGCAGTGAAATCAGGGACTATAATTCACCCCTCCACTTT
CASSEIRDYNSPLHF
>.|TRBJ2-1|TRBV11-3|.
TGTGCCAGCAGCTTCCCAGGAGGGAATGAGCAGTTCTTC
CASSFPGGNEQFF
>.|TRBJ2-4|TRBV3-1/TRBV3-2|.
TGTGCCAGCAGCCAAGATGCCCGGGCACAGGACATTCAGTACTTC
CASSQDARAQDIQYF
>.|TRBJ1-4|TRBV3-1/TRBV3-2|.
TGTGCCAGCAGCCCACCCGACAGTGCAACTAATGAAAAACTGTTTTTT
CASSPPDSATNEKLFF
>TRBD1|TRBJ2-1|TRBV27|.
TGTGCCAGCAGTGCGTTCAGGGGGAATGAGCAGTTCTTC
CASSAFRGNEQFF
>.|TRBJ2-3|TRBV5-1|.
TGCGCCAGCAGCTTGGATCCTCTTTTAATAGATACGCAGTATTTT
CASSLDPLLIDTQYF